This T cell receptor beta chain originates from a study of T cells expressing NK-cell markers. From germline, CDR1 is SGDLS and CDR2 YYNGEE. The CDR3 totals 15 residues. TCRdb re-analyzed the 5' RACE reads; it lists each CDR3 protein once, without DNA. The repertoire table contains 300,000 to 500,000 distinct CDR3 sequences. Sample: blood T cells: a sorted CD56 or NKG2C T cell subset, CD4+ or CD8+ T cells, or bulk PBMC T cells (not recorded which). This rearrangement joins TRBV9 to TRBJ2-3; there is no DNA to check the TCRdb D call of TRBD1. This TCR came from a woman aged 50 to 65 in good health. CDR3 sequence reads: CASSEGRGRTDTQYF.